One and the same sample provided the 6 T cell receptor beta chains below, sequenced in a study of shared clonotypes between healthy human individuals. Selected positively for CCR7 and CD45RO-negative, naive CD8 cells excluded terminally differentiated effector memory CD45RA+ cells. The protocol was immunoSEQ multiplex PCR, while the TCRdb copy is restricted to in-frame clones and leaves out a portion. The table has about 650,000 clones, 95% seen once; the top ten hold 0.11%. The sequenced material came from naive CD8+ T cells sorted from blood. Receptors originate from a young woman in good health.

The CDR3 protein is CASSLSRLALVDEQYF. The CDR3 bases are TGCGCCAGCAGCCTAAGCCGACTAGCTTTGGTGGACGAGCAGTACTTC. J is TRBJ2-7 and V is TRBV4-1, with 7 bases identical to TRBD2. The CDR3 length is 16 residues. CDR1 is MGHRA, CDR2 YSYEKL, per germline. The ends lost 4 bases at V and 5 bases at J; junction bases unmatched: 14.

The V call is TRBV29-1, the J call TRBJ2-7; TRBD2 agrees at 11 bases. The CDR3 sequence is 15 residues long. The trim removed 5 bases at V and 4 bases at J, leaving 10 bases unmatched. Germline-derived CDR1 and CDR2 are SQVTM and ANQGSEA. The CDR3 DNA reads as TGCAGCGTTACATCATCCGGGACTAGCGGATACGAGCAGTACTTC. As protein: CSVTSSGTSGYEQYF.

This chain connects TRBV27 to TRBJ2-1, with D tentatively TRBD2 (6 bases). Germline lookup yields CDR1 MNHEY and CDR2 SMNVEV (reference sequence). Trimming shortened V by 10 bases and J by 8 bases, and 21 bases separated the two germline ends. CDR3 length: 14 amino acids. CDR3 amino acids: CATGDGTPDDEQFF. As DNA, the CDR3 is TGTGCCACCGGAGACGGGACTCCGGACGATGAGCAGTTCTTC.

The genes are TRBV28 and TRBJ1-3, with D unresolved. V lost 4 bases and J 0 bases, leaving 7 bases between the germline ends. The CDR3 covers 14 residues. Germline assignment: CDR1 MDHEN and CDR2 SYDVKM. The CDR3 spells CASSWPSSGNTIYF. In nucleotides, the CDR3 is TGTGCCAGCAGTTGGCCGAGCTCTGGAAACACCATATATTTT. Full variable domain (remainder filled in from reference TRBV28 and TRBJ1-3): DVKVTQSSRYLVKRTGEKVFLECVQDMDHENMFWYRQDPGLGLRLIYFSYDVKMKEKGDIPEGYSVSREKKERFSLILESASTNQTSMYLCASSWPSSGNTIYFGEGSWLTVV.

This clone appeared once. The V and J genes are TRBV9 and TRBJ1-2; the D gene is possibly TRBD1 (6 bases). Germline assignment: CDR1 SGDLS and CDR2 YYNGEE. Trimming removed 3 bases from V and 4 bases from J, with 16 bases in between. The CDR3 length is 15 residues. CDR3 loop: CASSGWGATPYGYTF. The DNA of the CDR3 is TGTGCCAGCAGCGGATGGGGGGCGACCCCCTATGGCTACACCTTC. Combining the CDR3 with reference TRBV9 and TRBJ1-2 gives the whole variable domain DSGVTQTPKHLITATGQRVTLRCSPRSGDLSVYWYQQSLDQGLQFLIQYYNGEERAKGNILERFSAQQFPDLHSELNLSSLELGDSALYFCASSGWGATPYGYTFGSGTRLTVV.

The J gene is TRBJ2-1, the V gene TRBV5-6; 7 nucleotides agree with TRBD2. The CDR3 loop spans 18 amino acids. Germline V lookup: CDR1 SGHDT, CDR2 YYEEEE. V gave up 1 base and J gave up 4 bases; unmatched junction bases: 14. The CDR3 region is CASSLFLAEGGPYNEQFF. The CDR3 DNA follows: TGTGCCAGCAGCTTGTTCTTGGCTGAGGGAGGGCCTTACAATGAGCAGTTCTTC.